This entry describes one T cell receptor (beta chain). Its antigen is currently unknown. This entry belongs to a study of shared clonotypes between healthy human individuals. Regarding the study as a whole: Blood was the sole source, and tissue repertoires probably differ.

The V segment lost 0 bases and the J segment 2 bases; nucleotides outside the gene matches: 2. The germline V gene encodes CDR1 SGHNT and CDR2 YENEEA. CDR3 length: 18 amino acids. The data were produced by immunoSEQ multiplex PCR, yet TCRdb's version contains in-frame clones alone and is incomplete. The data contain over a million clones, roughly 96% of them seen just once; the ten biggest clones take up about 1%. Sequencing input: naive CD4+ T cells sorted from blood. Noted subset: CD45RA+ positively selected. The gene calls are TRBV11-3 and TRBJ2-2; the match to TRBD2 covers 14 bases. The receptor's source is a man aged 25 to 45 in good health. CDR3 region: CASSLEGLAGGNTGELFF. For the CDR3, the DNA is TGTGCCAGCAGCTTAGAAGGACTAGCGGGAGGAAACACCGGGGAGCTGTTTTTT.